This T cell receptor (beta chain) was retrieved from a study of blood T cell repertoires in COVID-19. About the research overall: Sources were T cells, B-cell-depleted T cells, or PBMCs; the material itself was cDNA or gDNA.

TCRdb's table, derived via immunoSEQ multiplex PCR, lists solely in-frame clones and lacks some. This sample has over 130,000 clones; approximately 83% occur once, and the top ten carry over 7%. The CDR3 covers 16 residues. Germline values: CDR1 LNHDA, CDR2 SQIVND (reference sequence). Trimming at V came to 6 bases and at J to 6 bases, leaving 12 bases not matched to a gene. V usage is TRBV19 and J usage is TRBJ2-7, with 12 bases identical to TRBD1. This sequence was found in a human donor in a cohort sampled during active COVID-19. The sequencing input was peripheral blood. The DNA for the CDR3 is TGTGCCAGTAGCAAGCTACCGGGACAGGGGGCGTCCGAGCAGTACTTC. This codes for CASSKLPGQGASEQYF.